This T cell receptor (beta chain) was recorded in a study of type 1 regulatory T cells. On the study more broadly: This in vitro CD4 product, T-allo10, is enriched for Tr1 cells and alloantigen-specific.

The CDR3 is 14 amino acids. The germline V gene encodes CDR1 SGHRS and CDR2 YFSETQ. V lost 1 base and J lost 3, with 11 bases in between. TCRdb analysed the reads with MiXCR anew, one entry per CDR3 protein. The sample holds about 65,000 distinct CDR3 sequences, 49% seen once. Study conclusions and caveats: Tr1 cells had a more restricted TCR repertoire than non-Tr1 cells.

Turning to this clonotype: Its target is unknown.

The chain combines TRBV5-1 with TRBJ2-7; D is undetermined. The source material was cultured non-Tr1 T cells, either the whole culture or a sorted T cell fraction (not recorded which). This clonotype was sampled from a human donor in good health. The CDR3 DNA reads as TGCGCCAGCAGCTTGTCTGGGTCCAGCTACGAGCAGTACTTC. This gives the protein CASSLSGSSYEQYF.